Following are 14 T cell receptor beta chains from one sample sequenced in a study of blood T cells in healthy people across ages. It was with a sample-barcoded 5' primer and a J-beta primer mix that a second PCR of about 6 to 12 cycles was run. TCRdb re-called the 5' RACE reads with MiXCR, one entry per CDR3 protein. The sample shows approximately 1.5 million distinct CDR3 sequences, approximately 39% of them seen only once. Sequencing used blood. These receptors all stem from a woman in her late teens or twenties in good health.

The CDR3 DNA is TGCAGTGCGAAGCCCCTCCTGGGACTCGCCAATTCACCCCTCCACTTT. It yields the protein CSAKPLLGLANSPLHF. The chain uses TRBV20-1 and TRBJ1-6; D possibly corresponds to TRBD1 (5 bases). The germline V gene encodes CDR1 DFQATT and CDR2 SNEGSKA (reference sequence). Between the trimmed V and J ends, which lost 6 bases and 7 bases, there was a span of 22 bases. This CDR3 has 16 residues.

The chain carries TRBV19 and TRBJ1-1, with TRBD1 as a possible D gene (5 bases). V lost 3 bases and J 4 bases, leaving 15 bases between the germline ends. Germline CDR1 and CDR2: LNHDA and SQIVND (reference sequence). The CDR3 totals 15 residues. The CDR3 DNA follows: TGTGCCAGTAGTATCCCCGGGACTACTGGCACTGAAGCTTTCTTT. Translating gives CASSIPGTTGTEAFF.

The gene calls are TRBV10-3 and TRBJ1-2; 7 bases are a match to TRBD1. The length of the CDR3 is 16 residues. Germline assignment: CDR1 ENHRY and CDR2 SYGVKD. J was trimmed by 0 bases and V by 0 bases; bases with no gene match: 4. The CDR3 nucleotides read TGTGCCATCAGTGAGTCTAGGGGGCCCGCTAACTATGGCTACACCTTC. Translating gives CAISESRGPANYGYTF.

This clonotype was recorded many times. The rearrangement joins TRBV7-2 to TRBJ2-3, with D perhaps TRBD1 or TRBD2 (6 bases each). The V and J ends lost 0 bases and 3 bases respectively, with 10 bases between them. This CDR3 spans 15 amino acids. CDR1 is SGHTA and CDR2 is FQGNSA in the germline V gene. CDR3 residues: CASSLAGGPTDTQYF. Written as DNA, the CDR3 is TGTGCCAGCAGCTTAGCTGGGGGGCCGACAGATACGCAGTATTTT.

This chain links TRBV18 with TRBJ2-1; 11 positions agree with TRBD1. V was pared by 4 bases and J by 6 bases, with 5 bases of the junction left unmatched. The CDR3 is made up of 15 amino acids. Germline CDR1 reads KGHSH; CDR2 reads LQKENI. CDR3 sequence: CASSQGTGGLNEQFF. The DNA of the CDR3 is TGTGCCAGCTCACAGGGGACAGGGGGACTCAATGAGCAGTTCTTC.

The rearrangement joins TRBV2 to TRBJ2-1, with TRBD2 as a possible D gene (5 bases). From germline, CDR1 is SNHLY and CDR2 FYNNEI. Deletions cut 3 bases from V and 4 bases from J, with 13 bases between. This CDR3 is 15 amino acids long. CDR3: CASSDPGKRYNEQFF. DNA of the CDR3: TGTGCCAGCAGTGATCCCGGGAAGAGGTACAATGAGCAGTTCTTC.

This clonotype turned up a few times. This chain joins TRBV20-1 and TRBJ2-1, with D perhaps being TRBD1 or TRBD2 (6 bases each). Germline V lookup: CDR1 DFQATT, CDR2 SNEGSKA (reference sequence). This CDR3 has 16 amino acids. Trimming left V 5 bases short and J 0 bases short, with 17 bases between. The CDR3 DNA is TGCAGTGCTCTGCGACGGGGGCCAAGCTCCTACAATGAGCAGTTCTTC. It codes for CSALRRGPSSYNEQFF.

The V gene is TRBV6-5, the J gene TRBJ1-6; possible D gene TRBD1, 6 bases. Germline CDR1 is MNHEY and CDR2 is SVGAGI. V lost 6 bases to trimming and J lost 6 bases, with 12 bases between them. The CDR3 runs to 14 residues. This CDR3 is CASRGGGLNSPLHF. The CDR3 DNA sequence: TGTGCCAGCAGAGGAGGGGGACTTAATTCACCCCTCCACTTT.

About this clonotype: The junction and the germline gene differ at one end; a read error may be behind it. The V call is TRBV4-1, the J call TRBJ2-1; D is possibly TRBD2 (5 bases). CDR1 is MGHRA and CDR2 is YSYEKL in the germline V gene. CDR3 length: 16 amino acids. The CDR3 here is CASRQGGRAAANEQFF. CDR3 bases: TGCGCCAGCAGACAAGGAGGACGAGCGGCGGCCAATGAGCAGTTCTTC.

This clonotype was seen only a few times. The rearrangement uses TRBV7-9 and TRBJ1-2; D is perhaps TRBD1 (5 bases). The CDR3 totals 15 residues. The V end was cut by 2 bases, the J end by 6 bases, with 16 bases between. Looked up from germline, CDR1 is SEHNR and CDR2 is FQNEAQ (reference sequence). Here the CDR3 DNA reads TGTGCCAGCAGCTTAATGAGGGGCGAGAAAAATGGCTACACCTTC. Translating gives CASSLMRGEKNGYTF.

This chain uses TRBV18 with TRBJ2-7; 9 bases line up with TRBD1. The CDR3 sequence is 15 residues long. Trimming took 0 bases from V and 4 from J; bases not matched to a gene: 4. Germline V gene data show CDR1 as KGHSH and CDR2 as LQKENI. In DNA, the CDR3 is TGTGCCAGCTCACCACCGACAGGGGGGAATTACGAGCAGTACTTC. Its protein product is CASSPPTGGNYEQYF.

In regard to this clonotype: The junction departs from the called germline gene at one end, perhaps through a read error. The chain couples TRBV12-3 or TRBV12-4 to TRBJ2-5; D ambiguous. This CDR3 is built from 13 residues. The CDR3 nucleotides read TGTGCCAACAGTTTACCGCCGAGAGAGACCCAGTACTTC. This sequence encodes CANSLPPRETQYF.

This chain links TRBV6-6 with TRBJ2-5, with a tentative D call TRBD1 (6 bases). The germline gives CDR1 MNHNY, CDR2 SVGAGI (reference sequence). The CDR3 has 13 amino acids. The V and J ends lost 2 bases and 5 bases respectively, with 9 bases between them. The CDR3 here is CASSYGGRETQYF. The CDR3 DNA reads as TGTGCCAGCAGTTACGGGGGCCGGGAGACCCAGTACTTC.

This clonotype was observed a few times. The chain couples TRBV4-1 to TRBJ2-1; 10 bases line up with TRBD2. V was clipped by 2 bases and J by 0 bases; unmatched bases: 13. The germline gives CDR1 MGHRA, CDR2 YSYEKL. The CDR3 extends over 20 amino acids. The CDR3 nucleotides are TGCGCCAGCAGCCAACGCGTGACCGGGACTAGCGTGAGCTCCTACAATGAGCAGTTCTTC. Translation: CASSQRVTGTSVSSYNEQFF.